The entry that follows covers one T cell receptor beta chain sequence. What it binds is not known. This entry is derived from a study of shared clonotypes between healthy human individuals. Study-wide results and caveats: Blood was the only sampled material, and tissue repertoires likely differ.

Only in-frame clones appear in the TCRdb table, and some are missing; sequencing was by immunoSEQ multiplex PCR. The repertoire has about 2.1 million clones, approximately 94% of them found once; the top ten carry more than 1.5%. The CDR3 runs to 16 residues. Between the trimmed V and J ends, which lost 1 base and 4 bases, there was a span of 15 bases. The germline CDR1 and CDR2 sequences are MNHNS and SASEGT. Terminally differentiated effector memory CD45RA+ cells were excluded by CCR7 positive selection of CD45RO-negative cells. The chain recombines TRBV6-1 with TRBJ2-3; D unclear. This sequence originates from a man in his late teens or twenties in good health. Some clones in this sample may be carry-over from other donors' samples. Sequencing was done on a sample of naive CD8+ T cells from PBMCs. CDR3 sequence (DNA): TGTGCCAGCAGTGAAGTAGGGCGCTACCTAGCAGATACGCAGTATTTT. Translation: CASSEVGRYLADTQYF.